This entry concerns a single T cell receptor beta chain. The clone's antigen remains unknown. No much larger clone is present one base from it, and per-base qualities are unavailable. Library preparation employed the immunoSEQ multiplex PCR assay. The published analysis was carried out like this. A statistical classification framework was built to diagnose cytomegalovirus status from the catalog of TCR beta chain sequences. Held by TCRdb, this immuneACCESS table contains in-frame sequences only and omits some clones. Under half of the omission traces to an unresolved V gene where checked; the cause of the rest is unknown. For V, J and clone size, that table is used; D and trimming come from the DNA. The sample table shows about 190,000 clones, and roughly 82% are seen once. The ten largest clones take up about 1.5% of the sample. The germline V gene yields MNHEY for CDR1 and SVGAGI for CDR2. At the junction V is shortened by 0 bases and J by 0 bases; bases outside the gene matches: 2. The CDR3 has 15 amino acids, counting the end cysteine and phenylalanine. Left in the record is the CDR3 DNA by itself, 45 bases read in frame from the first base.

The sample belongs to a study of cytomegalovirus exposure and HLA in healthy donors (dated by TCRdb to about 2017). Regarding the study in general: According to a later analysis, one platform produced both the approximately 110 validation repertoires and the 550 to 800 repertoires of the first cohort. In addition to the first cohort of approximately 650 subjects, a separate validation cohort of around 110 different subjects was used. The study aimed to test whether signatures of past pathogen exposure could be identified by cataloging public T cell receptors. High-throughput TCR immunosequencing, statistical association of individual TCRs with disease status, and machine learning were combined to predict cytomegalovirus infection status.

Results the study describes overall, beyond this receptor: While some public TCRs were present in many individuals, most TCR sequences turned up only very rarely across donors. A few of the identified cytomegalovirus-associated TCR beta chains were confirmed in vitro to be specific for cytomegalovirus antigens. A total of roughly 160 TCR beta chains were listed by the study as associated with cytomegalovirus. The validation cohort had no HLA typing available for a later analysis, so co-occurrence within that cohort was assessed over all 120 or so repertoires. Subsequent analysis determined that TCRs grouped into clusters in the first cohort also showed a tendency toward co-occurrence across the roughly 120 validation repertoires, and approximately 94% of cluster scores exceeded 0. The authors suggested that the approach could potentially be extended to other disease states and immunological phenotypes. In both the original and validation cohorts, the classifier was reported to diagnose cytomegalovirus status with high specificity and sensitivity.

The donors belonged to the validation cohort of roughly 120 subjects, which was separate from the approximately 700-subject first cohort. What was sequenced was PBMCs. Here the chain combines TRBV6-5 and TRBJ2-7, with 7 bases aligning to TRBD1. The TCR comes from a woman aged 18 to 35 in good health and CMV-seronegative. The nucleotide sequence is TGTGCCAGCAGTTACTCGACAGGGAGCTCCTACGAGCAGTACTTC. The translation is CASSYSTGSSYEQYF.